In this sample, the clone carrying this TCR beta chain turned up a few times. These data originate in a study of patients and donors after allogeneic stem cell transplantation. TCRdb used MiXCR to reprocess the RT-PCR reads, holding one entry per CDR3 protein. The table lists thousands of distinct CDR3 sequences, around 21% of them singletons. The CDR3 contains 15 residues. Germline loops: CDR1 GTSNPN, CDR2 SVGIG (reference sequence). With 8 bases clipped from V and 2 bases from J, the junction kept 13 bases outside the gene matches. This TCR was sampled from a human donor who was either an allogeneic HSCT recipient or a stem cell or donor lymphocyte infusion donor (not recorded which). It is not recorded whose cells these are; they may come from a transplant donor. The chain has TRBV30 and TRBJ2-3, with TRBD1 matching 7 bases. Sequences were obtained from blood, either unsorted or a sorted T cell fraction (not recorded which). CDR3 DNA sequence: TGTGCCGGCCGATGGCCGGGACAGCTCACAGATACGCAGTATTTT. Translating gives CAGRWPGQLTDTQYF.